These 27 T cell receptor beta chains were all obtained from the same sample, sequenced in a study of post-analysis software for immune sequencing data. cDNA libraries for TCR beta contained unique molecular identifiers. TCRdb fed the PCR reads into MiXCR, producing one record per CDR3 protein. The table has 150,000 to 200,000 distinct CDR3 sequences, approximately 31% seen once. General study results and limits: Included in a set of about 5 TRBV segments more frequent in patients than controls were TRBV5-6, TRBV5-1 and TRBV20-1.

The antigens for these receptors are not known. The material sequenced was blood. The receptors were gathered from a girl aged 10 to 17 with multiple sclerosis.

Worth noting for this clonotype: The junction differs from germline at one of its ends, possibly a read error. This chain uses TRBV20-1 with TRBJ2-7, with TRBD2 matching over 15 bases. Judging by the DNA end, TRBJ2-5 fits better; the J call may be wrong. The germline gives CDR1 DFQATT, CDR2 SNEGSKA (reference sequence). This CDR3 has 19 amino acids. CDR3 in DNA: TGCAGTGCTGGAGAAGGACTAGCGGGAGGGCCAGGAAATCGGGAGACCCAGTACTTC. Translated: CSAGEGLAGGPGNRETQYF.

This clonotype came up many times. CDR3 DNA: TGCGCCAGCAGTTCCGGGACCGCATATCCAAGTGGTTTCGGGGACAATGAGCAGTTCTTC. Its translation is CASSSGTAYPSGFGDNEQFF. The rearrangement uses TRBV5-1 and TRBJ2-1; D tentatively reads TRBD1 or TRBD2 (5 bases each). From germline, CDR1 is SGHRS and CDR2 YFSETQ. This CDR3 has 20 amino acids. V was cut by 5 bases and J by 5 bases, with 32 bases left in between.

Comments on this clonotype: A much larger clone lies one base from this, so it may be a read error. The chain recombines TRBV3-1 with TRBJ2-1; TRBD1 matches at 7 bases. The CDR3 consists of 14 residues. Germline V gene lookup returns CDR1 LGHDT and CDR2 YNNKEL (reference sequence). The CDR3 DNA follows: TGTGCCAGCGGCCAGGGACAGTATGGCAATGAGCAGTTCTTC. Its translation is CASGQGQYGNEQFF.

This clonotype was seen only a few times. The chain combines TRBV27 with TRBJ2-5; 11 nucleotides agree with TRBD2. The CDR3 spans 16 residues. After removal of 5 bases from V and 5 bases from J, the junction contained 10 bases not matched to a gene. Germline V gene sequence: CDR1 MNHEY, CDR2 SMNVEV (reference sequence). The CDR3 nucleotides read TGTGCCAGCAGTCCGAACCCTAGCGGGAGGTTGGAGACCCAGTACTTC. As protein: CASSPNPSGRLETQYF.

There are many counts of this clonotype. J is TRBJ1-4 and V is TRBV6-6; 7 nucleotides match TRBD1. Per the germline V gene, CDR1 is MNHNY and CDR2 is SVGAGI (reference sequence). V lost 2 bases and J lost 5; bases outside the gene matches: 8. The length of the CDR3 is 16 residues. CDR3 nucleotide sequence: TGTGCCAGCAGTTACGCACCGGGACAGTCAAATGAAAAACTGTTTTTT. It is translated as CASSYAPGQSNEKLFF.

This clonotype was counted a few times. This chain links TRBV19 with TRBJ2-1; 9 bases fit TRBD1. Looked up from germline, CDR1 is LNHDA and CDR2 is SQIVND (reference sequence). CDR3 length: 15 residues. Losses at the gene ends were 3 bases for V and 4 bases for J; bases not matched to a gene: 4. CDR3 bases: TGTGCCAGTAGTATTACAGGGGGCGGATACAATGAGCAGTTCTTC. Translating it yields CASSITGGGYNEQFF.

This clonotype was counted a few times. At one end the junction does not follow the germline gene, possibly because of a read error. The chain couples TRBV6-1 to TRBJ2-5, with a weak D call TRBD2 (5 bases). The assigned J gene may be wrong: the sequence end matches TRBJ2-7 better. The CDR3 is made up of 12 amino acids. Germline V gene lookup returns CDR1 MNHNS and CDR2 SASEGT. The CDR3 protein is CTSEGVYYEQYF. CDR3 nucleotide sequence: TGTACCAGCGAGGGCGTTTACTACGAGCAGTACTTC.

The sample holds a few counts of this clonotype. The chain links TRBV12-3 or TRBV12-4 to TRBJ2-1; 10 bases map to TRBD2. V lost 6 bases to trimming and J lost 7 bases; unmatched junction nucleotides: 12. This CDR3 contains 16 residues. The DNA for the CDR3 is TGTGCCAGCAGCGTCTCTAGCGGGAGTGGCGCAAATGAGCAGTTCTTC. Its protein product is CASSVSSGSGANEQFF.

The chain links TRBV19 to TRBJ2-4; 8 bases are a match to TRBD1. After removal of 6 bases from V and 2 bases from J, the junction contained 9 bases not matched to a gene. Germline values: CDR1 LNHDA, CDR2 SQIVND (reference sequence). The CDR3 has 16 residues. CDR3 amino acids: CASSRTGFVTKNIQYF. DNA of the CDR3: TGTGCCAGTAGCCGGACAGGGTTTGTGACCAAAAACATTCAGTACTTC.

This chain connects TRBV30 to TRBJ2-2; TRBD1 might be the D (6 bases). The germline CDR1 and CDR2 sequences are GTSNPN and SVGIG (reference sequence). Trimming cost V 5 bases and J 5 bases, with 18 bases left between them. CDR3 length: 15 amino acids. The CDR3: CAWVVGTHGTGELFF. Here the CDR3 DNA reads TGTGCCTGGGTAGTGGGGACACATGGAACCGGGGAGCTGTTTTTT.

This clonotype was counted at least ten times. The chain has TRBV5-1 and TRBJ2-3; D is unclear. The CDR3 has 12 residues. Germline CDR1 SGHRS, CDR2 YFSETQ. V dropped 4 bases and J dropped 6 bases, with 9 bases sitting between them. The CDR3 sequence: CASSTQGDTQYF. The CDR3 region has the DNA TGCGCCAGCAGCACACAAGGGGATACGCAGTATTTT.

About this clonotype itself: This may be a read error: a much more frequent sequence differs by one nucleotide. The chain links TRBV7-9 to TRBJ2-1, with D maybe TRBD2 (5 bases). The CDR3 is 15 residues long. Germline CDR1 reads SEHNR; CDR2 reads FQNEAQ (reference sequence). The chain's CDR3 is CASGLRTSPYNEQFF. CDR3 in DNA: TGTGCCAGCGGCTTAAGGACTTCACCCTACAATGAGCAGTTCTTC.

This clonotype was seen a handful of times. A read error is possible here, since a much larger clone lies one base away. The chain combines TRBV6-1 with TRBJ2-7, with 14 bases aligning to TRBD2. CDR3 length equals 15 residues. V trimming: 6 bases; J trimming: 6 bases; junction bases outside the gene matches: 7. CDR1 and CDR2 from the germline V gene are MNHNS and SASEGT. The CDR3 DNA sequence: TGTGCCAGCAGCGGAAGGGGACTAGCGGGAGCCGAGCAGTACTTC. The encoded protein is CASSGRGLAGAEQYF.

J is TRBJ1-2 and V is TRBV10-3; D is unresolved. This CDR3 has 12 residues. V lost 6 bases to trimming and J lost 6 bases, with 11 bases between them. In germline, CDR1 is ENHRY, CDR2 SYGVKD. CDR3 bases: TGTGCCATCAGGGCTGAGGGAGATGGCTACACCTTC. Its protein is CAIRAEGDGYTF.

The chain joins TRBV20-1 to TRBJ2-7; D not certain. Trimming shortened V by 5 bases and J by 7 bases, and 12 bases separated the two germline ends. Germline V gene data show CDR1 as DFQATT and CDR2 as SNEGSKA (reference sequence). The CDR3 spans 11 residues. The CDR3 nucleotides are TGCAGTGCTGCAAGGTTGGAGGAGCAGTACTTC. Its protein is CSAARLEEQYF.

This clonotype was picked up one time. J is TRBJ2-1 and V is TRBV18; tentative D call: TRBD1 (5 bases). This CDR3 region has 11 residues. Deletions cut 6 bases from V and 15 bases from J, with 15 bases between. Germline V gene sequence: CDR1 KGHSH, CDR2 LQKENI. CDR3 amino acids: CASSPDTVLFF. CDR3 DNA sequence: TGTGCCAGCTCGCCGGACACAGTGCTGTTCTTC.

The CDR3 DNA reads as TGCAGTGCTAGTCCCAGCGGCATTTTGTATAATTCACCCCTCCACTTT. This encodes CSASPSGILYNSPLHF. The chain joins TRBV20-1 to TRBJ1-6; D call uncertain. Trimming left V 3 bases short and J 4 bases short, with 16 bases between. The CDR3 has 16 residues. Germline assignment: CDR1 DFQATT and CDR2 SNEGSKA (reference sequence).

This clonotype was found once. The chain carries TRBV5-1 and TRBJ2-5; perhaps TRBD2 as D (6 bases). The length of the CDR3 is 14 residues. CDR1 and CDR2 (germline): SGHRS, YFSETQ. Trimming removed 5 bases at V and 4 bases at J, with 15 bases between. CDR3 protein: CASRGLLSLETQYF. The CDR3 region has the DNA TGCGCCAGCAGAGGACTACTCTCGTTAGAGACCCAGTACTTC.

This clonotype was recorded at least ten times. This chain joins TRBV15 and TRBJ2-3; TRBD2 matches 7 bases. Germline-derived CDR1 and CDR2 are LNHNV and YYDKDF (reference sequence). With 0 bases clipped from V and 1 base from J, the junction kept 7 bases outside the gene matches. CDR3 size: 17 residues. This chain's CDR3 is CATSRDPAGAGTDTQYF. The CDR3 DNA follows: TGTGCCACCAGCAGAGATCCGGCGGGAGCTGGCACAGATACGCAGTATTTT.

Worth noting for this clonotype: Being one base from a much bigger clone, this may be a read error. V and J are TRBV3-1 and TRBJ2-1; D may be TRBD2 (5 bases). V lost 0 bases and J lost 11, with 8 bases in between. The CDR3 extends over 12 amino acids. The germline V gene has CDR1 LGHDT and CDR2 YNNKEL (reference sequence). CDR3 residues: CASSQDGVKQFF. CDR3 coding DNA: TGTGCCAGCAGCCAAGACGGGGTTAAGCAGTTCTTC.

This clonotype was detected a few times. The chain couples TRBV28 to TRBJ2-5; 7 bases fit TRBD2. CDR1 is MDHEN, CDR2 SYDVKM, per germline. Unmatched junction bases numbered 8, after V lost 8 bases and J lost 5 bases. CDR3 length equals 13 residues. The CDR3 nucleotides read TGTGCCAGCGGGGCGGGAGTCCGGGAGACCCAGTACTTC. Its translation: CASGAGVRETQYF.

This clonotype was detected ten times or more. The CDR3 nucleotides are TGTGCTAGTGGAGATAACTACGAGCAGTACTTC. It codes for CASGDNYEQYF. V gene TRBV12-5 combines with J gene TRBJ2-7; D gene unclear. The CDR3 is 11 amino acids. Between the trimmed V and J ends, which lost 6 bases and 3 bases, there was a span of 6 bases. Germline loops: CDR1 LGHNT, CDR2 FRNRAP.

A note on this clonotype: A much larger clone is a single base away; this may be a read error. This chain joins TRBV12-3 or TRBV12-4 and TRBJ2-7; tentatively, D is TRBD1 or TRBD2 (5 bases each). The J call may be faulty, since TRBJ2-5 better matches the DNA end. The CDR3 is 14 residues long. The DNA for the CDR3 is TGTGCCAGCGGGTTAAGTAGAGGGGATGAGACCCAGTACTTC. This gives the protein CASGLSRGDETQYF.

The V gene is TRBV3-1, the J gene TRBJ2-5; TRBD2 might be the D (5 bases). Germline CDR1 is LGHDT and CDR2 is YNNKEL (reference sequence). The CDR3 has 13 amino acids. V was pared by 10 bases and J by 3 bases, with 15 bases between. CDR3 sequence reads: CANRMDGKETQYF. CDR3 DNA: TGTGCCAACAGAATGGACGGGAAAGAGACCCAGTACTTC.

The gene calls are TRBV7-3 and TRBJ2-1, with 7 bases identical to TRBD1. CDR1 and CDR2 (germline): SGHTA, FQGTGA. This CDR3 comprises 16 residues. J gave up 2 bases and V 4 bases, and 8 bases lay outside the gene matches. CDR3: CASSSQTGATYNEQFF. The CDR3 DNA follows: TGTGCCAGCAGCTCCCAAACAGGGGCCACCTACAATGAGCAGTTCTTC.

In its sample, this clonotype was seen many times. The chain uses TRBV20-1 and TRBJ2-7; D not resolved. There are 11 residues in the CDR3. Germline V gene data show CDR1 as DFQATT and CDR2 as SNEGSKA (reference sequence). V lost 0 bases to trimming and J lost 5 bases, with 5 bases between them. In DNA form, the CDR3 reads TGCAGTGCTAGAGAGACGGACGAGCAGTACTTC. This sequence encodes CSARETDEQYF.

CDR3 sequence: CASSNRQGIDEQYF. CDR3 DNA sequence: TGTGCCAGCAGTAACCGACAGGGTATTGATGAGCAGTACTTC. The rearrangement uses TRBV27 and TRBJ2-7; 7 bases are shared with TRBD1. The CDR3 sequence is 14 residues long. From germline, CDR1 is MNHEY and CDR2 SMNVEV (reference sequence). Trimming removed 5 bases from V and 7 bases from J; junction bases left unmatched: 11.